Described below is a single T cell receptor beta chain sequence and its context. Antigen: not known. This sample is drawn from a study of cytomegalovirus exposure and HLA in healthy donors. General study results and limits: It was reported that TCR beta sequences correctly inferred the HLA-A and HLA-B alleles for most subjects. For TCR beta chains, V- and J-gene trimming was later linked to a missense DCLRE1C variant.

Amplification used 60 Vbeta primers and 13 Jbeta primers. Libraries were prepared by immunoSEQ multiplex PCR; TCRdb keeps only in-frame clonotypes and omits some of them. The sample shows about 180,000 clones, 70% to 80% of them seen only once. V was clipped by 2 bases and J by 5 bases; unmatched bases: 6. The length of the CDR3 is 15 residues. Germline values: CDR1 MGHDK, CDR2 SYGVNS. The V gene is TRBV25-1, the J gene TRBJ1-1, with TRBD1 matching 9 bases. The sample taken for sequencing was PBMCs. This TCR was recovered from a woman aged 40 to 50 in good health and CMV-seronegative. The CDR3 loop reads CASSEGTGRRTEAFF. DNA for the CDR3: TGTGCCAGCAGTGAAGGGACAGGGAGGCGGACTGAAGCTTTCTTT.